This T cell receptor beta chain was documented in a study of control samples from healthy donors and cancer patients. The CDR3 extends over 16 amino acids. Looked up from germline, CDR1 is SGHKS and CDR2 is YYEKEE (reference sequence). Trimming removed 0 bases from V and 6 bases from J, with 19 bases in between. Sequencing used immunoSEQ multiplex PCR; TCRdb keeps in-frame clones, though not all of them. Seen here are 90,000 to 110,000 clones, approximately 90% observed once, and the top ten hold about 4.2%. The clonotype comes from a human donor in good health. The donor label of this sample is uncertain. The rearrangement uses TRBV5-5 and TRBJ2-7, with D unresolved. Sequenced material: blood. The CDR3 sequence is CASSLDPRLNQAEQYF. The DNA of the CDR3 is TGTGCCAGCAGCTTGGACCCTCGTCTCAACCAAGCCGAGCAGTACTTC.